The 12 T cell receptor beta chains below all came from one sample that was sequenced in a study of blood T cell repertoires in COVID-19 (dated by TCRdb to 2020 to 2021). Library preparation was by the immunoSEQ multiplex PCR assay. The table comes from immuneACCESS by way of TCRdb, which keeps in-frame sequences with V and J called. Part of the clones is missing from these tables; in studies checked, under half for an unresolved V gene and the rest for unknown reasons. This sample lists 100,000 to 150,000 clones; about four fifths were detected once. Jointly, the top ten make up around a tenth of the sample. Sequenced sample: peripheral blood. The receptors here all came from a man aged 40-49 years with active or convalescent COVID-19.

This clone was counted between two and nine times. V gene TRBV9 combines with J gene TRBJ1-1; 10 bases are a match to TRBD1. CDR1 and CDR2 (germline): SGDLS, YYNGEE. Trimming took 3 bases from V and 5 from J; bases not matched to a gene: 7. The CDR3 is 15 amino acids. Here the CDR3 reads CASSAWTGGYTEAFF. CDR3 coding DNA: TGTGCCAGCAGCGCCTGGACAGGGGGTTATACTGAAGCTTTCTTT.

This clone has just one count. CDR3 sequence reads: CASSASQGVETQYF. The CDR3 nucleotides are TGTGCCAGCAGCGCATCACAGGGGGTCGAGACCCAGTACTTC. The chain is built from TRBV9 and TRBJ2-5; TRBD1 matches at 8 bases. Trimming cost V 3 bases and J 5 bases; bases outside gene matches: 6. This CDR3 comprises 14 residues. Germline-derived CDR1 and CDR2 are SGDLS and YYNGEE.

The genes are TRBV14 and TRBJ2-7; tentatively, D is TRBD1 (6 bases). V lost 3 bases, J lost 2 bases, and 11 bases lay in between. Looked up from germline, CDR1 is SGHDN and CDR2 is FVKESK. The CDR3 consists of 14 residues. The CDR3 region is CASSQGQRPYEQYF. For the CDR3, the DNA is TGTGCCAGCAGCCAGGGACAACGTCCCTACGAGCAGTACTTC.

This clone has a handful of counts. The chain has TRBV6-5 and TRBJ1-6; 9 bases fit TRBD1. This CDR3 has 16 amino acids. Unmatched junction bases numbered 6, after V lost 2 bases and J lost 7 bases. CDR1 is MNHEY, CDR2 SVGAGI, per germline. CDR3 residues: CASSYTSGTGNSPLHF. Written as DNA, the CDR3 is TGTGCCAGCAGTTACACCTCCGGGACAGGGAATTCACCCCTCCACTTT.

The chain couples TRBV6-2 or TRBV6-3 to TRBJ1-6, with 8 nucleotides matching TRBD1. The germline V gene encodes CDR1 MNHEY and CDR2 SVGEGT. The trim removed 5 bases at V and 7 bases at J, leaving 7 bases unmatched. The CDR3 is made up of 15 amino acids. CDR3 in amino acids: CASSLTGEGNSPLHF. CDR3 DNA: TGTGCCAGCAGTCTGACAGGGGAAGGAAATTCACCCCTCCACTTT.

J is TRBJ1-5 and V is TRBV7-2; TRBD1 agrees at 7 bases. This CDR3 spans 17 amino acids. After removal of 1 base from V and 0 bases from J, the junction contained 6 bases not matched to a gene. Germline CDR1 reads SGHTA; CDR2 reads FQGNSA. The CDR3 region has the DNA TGTGCCAGCAGCTTAGTGGGACAGCTGCCTAGCAATCAGCCCCAGCATTTT. The encoded protein is CASSLVGQLPSNQPQHF.

The rearrangement uses TRBV6-5 and TRBJ1-6; 8 bases map to TRBD1. The length of the CDR3 is 14 residues. Germline assignment: CDR1 MNHEY and CDR2 SVGAGI. V gave up 5 bases and J gave up 6 bases; unmatched junction bases: 3. The CDR3 loop reads CASSRDRFNSPLHF. The CDR3 region has the DNA TGTGCCAGCAGTCGGGACAGGTTTAATTCACCCCTCCACTTT.

This clone was seen a single time. The rearrangement joins TRBV5-4 to TRBJ2-3; TRBD2 aligns across 9 bases. With 4 bases clipped from V and 4 bases from J, the junction kept 13 bases outside the gene matches. The CDR3 sequence is 17 residues long. Per germline, CDR1 SGHNT and CDR2 YYREEE (reference sequence). The CDR3 spells CASSVPLGGGAPDTQYF. For the CDR3, the DNA is TGTGCCAGCAGCGTACCTCTTGGCGGGGGGGCCCCAGATACGCAGTATTTT.

The gene calls are TRBV7-3 and TRBJ2-5, with D maybe TRBD2 (6 bases). Germline V gives CDR1 SGHTA, CDR2 FQGTGA. V was pared by 2 bases and J by 3 bases, with 13 bases between. CDR3 size: 15 residues. The CDR3 region has the DNA TGTGCCAGCAGCTTAGGCGGGACTCCTAAAGAGACCCAGTACTTC. Translating it yields CASSLGGTPKETQYF. The whole variable domain, filled in from reference TRBV7-3 and TRBJ2-5, reads GAGVSQTPSNKVTEKGKYVELRCDPISGHTALYWYRQSLGQGPEFLIYFQGTGAADDSGLPNDRFFAVRPEGSVSTLKIQRTERGDSAVYLCASSLGGTPKETQYFGPGTRLLVL.

V usage is TRBV18 and J usage is TRBJ2-7, with unresolved D. V dropped 5 bases and J dropped 0 bases, with 11 bases sitting between them. Germline V CDR1 and CDR2: KGHSH, LQKENI. The CDR3 contains 14 residues. The CDR3 protein is CASSTGPGSYEQYF. The CDR3 DNA follows: TGTGCCAGCTCAACTGGGCCAGGCTCCTACGAGCAGTACTTC.

This chain uses TRBV5-6 with TRBJ1-3; D is undetermined. Looked up from germline, CDR1 is SGHDT and CDR2 is YYEEEE. Trimming left V 0 bases short and J 1 base short, with 11 bases between. The CDR3 covers 16 residues. The CDR3 DNA is TGTGCCAGCAGCTTGGACATCAGTCCGTCTGGAAACACCATATATTTT. Its translation is CASSLDISPSGNTIYF.

The CDR3: CATSDPSGNQETQYF. CDR3 DNA sequence: TGTGCCACCAGTGACCCTTCAGGGAACCAAGAGACCCAGTACTTC. This rearrangement joins TRBV24-1 to TRBJ2-5, with TRBD1 as a possible D gene (5 bases). The germline V gene encodes CDR1 KGHDR and CDR2 SFDVKD. CDR3 length: 15 residues. Trimming cost V 4 bases and J 0 bases, with 11 bases left between them.